This TCR beta chain was captured by sequencing in a study of a mutant IDH1 vaccine in newly diagnosed glioma. Study-level information: Receipt of radiotherapy, temozolomide, or both preceded the study, and most received both.

With regard to this clone: Its antigen is not identified.

The germline V gene has CDR1 SGHRS and CDR2 YFSETQ. V was clipped by 0 bases and J by 0 bases, with 7 bases between them. The CDR3 consists of 15 residues. Documented time point: week 35, safety follow-up. Every vaccination contained 300 ug of the mutant IDH1 20-mer peptide and was paired with topical imiquimod. Libraries were prepared by immunoSEQ multiplex PCR; TCRdb keeps only in-frame clonotypes and omits some of them. Of 50,000 to 70,000 clones in the sample, about 86% are singletons; the top ten hold 1.6%. V gene TRBV5-1 combines with J gene TRBJ1-3, with D perhaps TRBD1 (5 bases). The TCR was taken from a man aged 40-50 years with glioma. Material: PBMCs, obtained from a glioma patient whose treatment included an IDH1 peptide vaccine. CDR3 in amino acids: CASSLDRSSGNTIYF. For the CDR3, the DNA is TGCGCCAGCAGCTTGGACAGGAGCTCTGGAAACACCATATATTTT.